These T cell receptor beta chains were read from a single sample in a study of cytomegalovirus exposure and HLA in healthy donors. This table comes from immunoSEQ multiplex PCR, and its TCRdb copy is limited to in-frame clones, with some not included. The sample contains tens of thousands of clones, 85% of which appear only once. The sequenced material came from PBMCs. Source of these receptors: a man aged 18 to 29 in good health and CMV-seropositive. The CDR3 runs from the conserved cysteine through the conserved F or W. Fields, in order: V gene, clone size, J gene, CDR3 protein. Rows may omit the clone size; those that give it use once, few, many or a size class.

v_call: TRBV6-6; clone_size: .; j_call: TRBJ2-7; cdr3_aa: CASSYLGEGAYEQYF
v_call: TRBV11-3; clone_size: .; j_call: TRBJ1-1; cdr3_aa: CASVAGGGGEAFF
v_call: TRBV6-5; clone_size: .; j_call: TRBJ1-2; cdr3_aa: CASTIDRNYGYTF
v_call: TRBV9; clone_size: .; j_call: TRBJ1-2; cdr3_aa: CASSLGTGGDYGYTF
v_call: TRBV30; clone_size: once; j_call: TRBJ1-4; cdr3_aa: CAWSVSPNRARNEKLFF
v_call: TRBV7-9; clone_size: .; j_call: TRBJ2-7; cdr3_aa: CASSSRGPSGVYEQYF
v_call: TRBV5-1; clone_size: .; j_call: TRBJ1-2; cdr3_aa: CASRSGTGVFYGYTF
v_call: TRBV18; clone_size: .; j_call: TRBJ1-5; cdr3_aa: CASSETGEGQPQHF
v_call: TRBV28; clone_size: .; j_call: TRBJ1-4; cdr3_aa: CASSFLPDNEKLFF
v_call: TRBV5-1; clone_size: .; j_call: TRBJ1-1; cdr3_aa: CASSLAENEWNTEAFF
v_call: TRBV7-2; clone_size: .; j_call: TRBJ2-5; cdr3_aa: CASSSSTGKETQYF
v_call: TRBV12-1; clone_size: once; j_call: TRBJ2-1; cdr3_aa: CASSCPEASGKYNEQFF
v_call: TRBV27; clone_size: .; j_call: TRBJ2-1; cdr3_aa: CASKQGDSHSYNEQFF
v_call: TRBV6-1; clone_size: .; j_call: TRBJ2-1; cdr3_aa: CASSEVPGQGHEQFF
v_call: TRBV27; clone_size: .; j_call: TRBJ2-7; cdr3_aa: CASRIGTERAYEQYF
v_call: TRBV28; clone_size: .; j_call: TRBJ2-3; cdr3_aa: CASSNGLAGSDTQYF
v_call: TRBV27; clone_size: once; j_call: TRBJ2-1; cdr3_aa: CASGSGRAEGEQFF
v_call: TRBV9; clone_size: .; j_call: TRBJ2-7; cdr3_aa: CASSVGLASTYEQYF
v_call: TRBV28; clone_size: .; j_call: TRBJ2-3; cdr3_aa: CASRQGTDTQYF
v_call: TRBV5-1; clone_size: .; j_call: TRBJ2-7; cdr3_aa: CASRSGQPTYEQYF
v_call: TRBV6-5; clone_size: .; j_call: TRBJ1-3; cdr3_aa: CASGNRGSGNTIYF
v_call: TRBV6-6; clone_size: .; j_call: TRBJ1-1; cdr3_aa: CASSPGGTEAFF
v_call: TRBV7-3; clone_size: .; j_call: TRBJ2-1; cdr3_aa: CASSSGSLNEQFF
v_call: TRBV4-1; clone_size: .; j_call: TRBJ2-1; cdr3_aa: CASSQRLAGGGTFF
v_call: TRBV27; clone_size: .; j_call: TRBJ1-1; cdr3_aa: CASSSPGPNTEAFF
v_call: TRBV18; clone_size: few; j_call: TRBJ1-3; cdr3_aa: CASSPPKGAIGNTIYF
v_call: TRBV6-5; clone_size: few; j_call: TRBJ2-3; cdr3_aa: CASSYDLAPDTQYF
v_call: TRBV7-2; clone_size: .; j_call: TRBJ2-2; cdr3_aa: CASSHQGAGTGELFF
v_call: TRBV7-3; clone_size: .; j_call: TRBJ2-3; cdr3_aa: CASSLRGSTDTQYF
v_call: TRBV4-1; clone_size: .; j_call: TRBJ2-3; cdr3_aa: CASSPASGISTDTQYF
v_call: TRBV7-2; clone_size: .; j_call: TRBJ2-6; cdr3_aa: CASSLAHQGTGANVLTF
v_call: TRBV6-1; clone_size: .; j_call: TRBJ2-6; cdr3_aa: CASSEAPIGAGGANVLTF
v_call: TRBV7-9; clone_size: .; j_call: TRBJ1-2; cdr3_aa: CASSAQGNYGYTF
v_call: TRBV7-9; clone_size: .; j_call: TRBJ2-2; cdr3_aa: CASSLVRASDGGELFF
v_call: TRBV19; clone_size: .; j_call: TRBJ2-1; cdr3_aa: CASDGGPYNEQFF
v_call: TRBV10-2; clone_size: .; j_call: TRBJ2-1; cdr3_aa: CASSSGLAGGGEQFF
v_call: TRBV9; clone_size: .; j_call: TRBJ2-1; cdr3_aa: CASSPSGISDEQFF
v_call: TRBV6-1; clone_size: .; j_call: TRBJ1-4; cdr3_aa: CASSVYQGNEKLFF
v_call: TRBV15; clone_size: .; j_call: TRBJ2-7; cdr3_aa: CATSRAGDRTGGYEQYF
v_call: TRBV7-2; clone_size: .; j_call: TRBJ1-2; cdr3_aa: CASSLASPGLGYGYTF
v_call: TRBV5-1; clone_size: .; j_call: TRBJ1-3; cdr3_aa: CASSLGDSGNTIYF
v_call: TRBV11-2; clone_size: .; j_call: TRBJ1-3; cdr3_aa: CASSIQGVSGNTIYF
v_call: TRBV28; clone_size: .; j_call: TRBJ1-2; cdr3_aa: CASSLEGVFDYGYTF
v_call: TRBV5-5; clone_size: .; j_call: TRBJ1-5; cdr3_aa: CASSLIGENQPQHF